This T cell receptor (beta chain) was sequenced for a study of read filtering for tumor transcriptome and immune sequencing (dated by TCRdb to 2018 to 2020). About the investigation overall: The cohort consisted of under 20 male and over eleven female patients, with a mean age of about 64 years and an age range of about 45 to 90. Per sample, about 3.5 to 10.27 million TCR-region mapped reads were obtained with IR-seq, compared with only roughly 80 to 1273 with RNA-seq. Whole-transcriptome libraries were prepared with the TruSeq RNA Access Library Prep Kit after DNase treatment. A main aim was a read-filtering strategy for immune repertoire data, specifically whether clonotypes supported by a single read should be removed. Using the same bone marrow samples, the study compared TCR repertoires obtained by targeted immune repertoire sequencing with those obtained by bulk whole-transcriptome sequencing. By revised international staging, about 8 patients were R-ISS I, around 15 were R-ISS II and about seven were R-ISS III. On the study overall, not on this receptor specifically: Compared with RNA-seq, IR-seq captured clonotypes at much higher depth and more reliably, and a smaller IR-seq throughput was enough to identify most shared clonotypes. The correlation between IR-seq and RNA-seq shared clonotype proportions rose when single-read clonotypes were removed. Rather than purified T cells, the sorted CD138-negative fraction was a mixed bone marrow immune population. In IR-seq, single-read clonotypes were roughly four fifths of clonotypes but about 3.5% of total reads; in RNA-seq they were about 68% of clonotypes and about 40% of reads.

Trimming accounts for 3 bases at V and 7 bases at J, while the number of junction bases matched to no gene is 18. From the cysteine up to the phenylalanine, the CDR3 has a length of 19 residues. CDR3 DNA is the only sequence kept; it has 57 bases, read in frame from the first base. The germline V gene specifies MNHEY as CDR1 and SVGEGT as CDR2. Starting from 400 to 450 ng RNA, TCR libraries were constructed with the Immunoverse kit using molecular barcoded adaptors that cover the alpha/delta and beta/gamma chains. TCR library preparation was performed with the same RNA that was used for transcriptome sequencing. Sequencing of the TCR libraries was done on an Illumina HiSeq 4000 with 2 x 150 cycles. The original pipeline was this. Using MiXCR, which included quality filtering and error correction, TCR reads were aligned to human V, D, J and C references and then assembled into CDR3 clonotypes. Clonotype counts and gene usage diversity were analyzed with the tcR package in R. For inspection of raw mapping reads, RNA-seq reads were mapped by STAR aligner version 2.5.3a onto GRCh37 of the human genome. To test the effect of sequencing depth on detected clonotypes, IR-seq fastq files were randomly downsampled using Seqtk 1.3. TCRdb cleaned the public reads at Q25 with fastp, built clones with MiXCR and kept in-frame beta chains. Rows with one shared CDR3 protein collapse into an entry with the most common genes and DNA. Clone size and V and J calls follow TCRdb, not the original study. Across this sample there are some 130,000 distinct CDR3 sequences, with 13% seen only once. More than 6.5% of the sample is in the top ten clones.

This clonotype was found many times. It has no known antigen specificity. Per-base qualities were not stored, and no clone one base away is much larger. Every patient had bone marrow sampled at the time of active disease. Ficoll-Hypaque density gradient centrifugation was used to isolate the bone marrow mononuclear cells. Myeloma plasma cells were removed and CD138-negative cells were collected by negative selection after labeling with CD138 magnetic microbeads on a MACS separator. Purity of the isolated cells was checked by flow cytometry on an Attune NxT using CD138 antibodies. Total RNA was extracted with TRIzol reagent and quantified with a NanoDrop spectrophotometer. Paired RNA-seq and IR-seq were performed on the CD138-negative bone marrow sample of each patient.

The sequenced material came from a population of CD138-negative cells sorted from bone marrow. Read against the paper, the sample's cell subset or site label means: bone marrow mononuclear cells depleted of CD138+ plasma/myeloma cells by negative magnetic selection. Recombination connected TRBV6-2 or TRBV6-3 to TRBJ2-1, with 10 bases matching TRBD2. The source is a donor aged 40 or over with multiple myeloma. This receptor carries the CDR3 CASSYSPTRPSGRPNEQFF. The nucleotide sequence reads TGTGCCAGCAGTTATTCCCCGACCCGGCCTAGCGGGAGACCGAATGAGCAGTTCTTC.